A selection of T cell receptor beta chains follows, all from one sample in a study of T cell repertoires in cytomegalovirus infection. A single record per CDR3 protein comes from TCRdb applying MiXCR to the reads. In the table there are some 920,000 distinct CDR3 sequences, around 29% of which are singletons. Antigen specificity for these receptors is unknown. The sequences come from cultured CD8+ T cells from PBMCs, collected from culture after CMV antigen stimulation. The receptors come from a human donor in good health (CMV status not recorded). Some clones in this sample may be carry-over from other donors' samples. Both conserved end residues are part of each CDR3. The D gene is left open where the match is weak. Clone sizes are given selectively: once, few, many, or a class where the clone is expanded.

.,.,TRBV15,TRBJ1-1,TGTGCCACCAGCAGACCCCGGGCCCCCAAGAACACTGAAGCTTTCTTT,CATSRPRAPKNTEAFF
.,.,TRBV4-2,TRBJ1-5,TGTGCCAGCAGCCAAGATCTGGGGCCCCAGCATTTT,CASSQDLGPQHF
TRBD2,.,TRBV6-2/TRBV6-3,TRBJ2-1,TGTGCCAGCAGTTACCTATTAGCGGGGGGGCGGGATGAGCAGTTCTTC,CASSYLLAGGRDEQFF
.,.,TRBV14,TRBJ1-6,TGTGCCAGCAGCCAAGGATCGGAGGGGGCCTATAATTCACCCCTCCACTTT,CASSQGSEGAYNSPLHF
.,many,TRBV7-2,TRBJ1-2,TGTGCCAGCAGCTTAAACCCCCTCTATGGCTACACCTTC,CASSLNPLYGYTF
.,.,TRBV6-2/TRBV6-3,TRBJ1-5,TGTGCCAGCAGCCTCCGGGAAGGGAAGGTCAATCAGCCCCAGCATTTT,CASSLREGKVNQPQHF
TRBD1,.,TRBV10-3,TRBJ2-6,TGTGCCATCCAGGACAGGGTATCCTCTGGGGCCAACGTCCTGACTTTC,CAIQDRVSSGANVLTF
.,.,TRBV20-1,TRBJ2-2,TGCAGTGCTAGCGTGAACACCGGGGAGCTGTTTTTT,CSASVNTGELFF
.,few,TRBV7-8,TRBJ2-4,TGTGCCAGCAGCACCCGGGACACAACCAAAAACATTCAGTACTTC,CASSTRDTTKNIQYF
TRBD1,few,TRBV7-6,TRBJ1-1,TGTGCCAGCAGCGCATGGACAGGGGGGGAAACTGAAGCTTTCTTT,CASSAWTGGETEAFF
.,.,TRBV7-9,TRBJ2-5,TGTGCCAGCAGCCAAGGACCTACCACCCGCGGTGAGACCCAGTACTTC,CASSQGPTTRGETQYF
.,.,TRBV25-1,TRBJ1-6,TGTGCCAGCGGGCTTACCTATAATTCACCCCTCCACTTT,CASGLTYNSPLHF
TRBD1,.,TRBV6-1,TRBJ2-7,TGTGCCAGCAGTGAATGGGAGACAGGGCGCTCCTACGAGCAGTACTTC,CASSEWETGRSYEQYF
.,few,TRBV7-2,TRBJ2-4,TGTGCCAGCAGCTTCAGACCGGACAGAGTGGACATTCAGTACTTC,CASSFRPDRVDIQYF
TRBD1,few,TRBV4-1,TRBJ1-6,TGCGCCAGCAGCCAAGATCCGGACAGGGGTGATTCACCCCTCCACTTT,CASSQDPDRGDSPLHF
.,.,TRBV25-1,TRBJ1-1,TGTGCCAGCGCGGGGACTGGTAACACTGAAGCTTTCTTT,CASAGTGNTEAFF
.,many,TRBV6-2/TRBV6-3,TRBJ2-4,TGTGCCAGCAGTTACCGGAACATTCAGTACTTC,CASSYRNIQYF
.,few,TRBV4-2,TRBJ1-2,TGTGCCAGCAGCCAAGATAGTACAGTTAACTATGGCTACACCTTC,CASSQDSTVNYGYTF
.,.,TRBV7-9,TRBJ1-3,TGTGCCAGCAGCCCCTCCGGCGCTGGAAACACCATATATTTT,CASSPSGAGNTIYF
.,many,TRBV27,TRBJ2-5,TGTGCCAGCAGTTCCCGGGATAGCGGTCAAGAGACCCAGTACTTC,CASSSRDSGQETQYF
.,.,TRBV27,TRBJ1-3,TGTGCCAGCAGTTTATCCCCAGCGCATGGAAACACCATATATTTT,CASSLSPAHGNTIYF
.,.,TRBV4-1,TRBJ2-1,TGCGCCAGCAGCCGTGCCAGCGAGAGCTCCTACAATGAGCAGTTCTTC,CASSRASESSYNEQFF
TRBD1,many,TRBV7-2,TRBJ1-1,TGTGCCAGCAGCTTGTGGACAGGGCTGTACACTGAAGCTTTCTTT,CASSLWTGLYTEAFF
.,few,TRBV7-9,TRBJ1-1,TGTGCCAGCAGCATGACGGACACTGAAGCTTTCTTT,CASSMTDTEAFF
.,.,TRBV6-1,TRBJ1-6,TGTGCCAGCGGACCTGGGGGAGGGGGTTCACCCCTCCACTTT,CASGPGGGGSPLHF
.,once,TRBV24-1,TRBJ2-7,TGTGCCACCAGTGATTTCCACCTGACACCGGCCTACGAGCAGTACTTC,CATSDFHLTPAYEQYF
.,.,TRBV7-6,TRBJ2-1,TGTGCCAGCACCGGGGAATTTGAGTGGTTCTTC,CASTGEFEWFF
.,.,TRBV6-2/TRBV6-3,TRBJ1-5,TGTGCCAGCAGTTACGGGTTGGCGGATCAGCCCCAGCATTTT,CASSYGLADQPQHF
.,few,TRBV7-9,TRBJ2-3,TGTGCCAGCAGCTTCCTATCAACGACAGATACGCAGTATTTT,CASSFLSTTDTQYF